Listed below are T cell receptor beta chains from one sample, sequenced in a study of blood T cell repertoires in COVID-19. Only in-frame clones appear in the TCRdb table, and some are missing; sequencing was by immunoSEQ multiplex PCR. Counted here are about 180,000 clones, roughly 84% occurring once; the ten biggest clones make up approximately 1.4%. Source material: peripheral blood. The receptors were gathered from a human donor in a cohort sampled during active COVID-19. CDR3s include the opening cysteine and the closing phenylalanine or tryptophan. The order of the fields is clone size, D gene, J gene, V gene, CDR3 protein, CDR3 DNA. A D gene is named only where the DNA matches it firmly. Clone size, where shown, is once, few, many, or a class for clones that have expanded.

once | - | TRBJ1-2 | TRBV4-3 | CASSQGSRDGYTF | TGCGCCAGCAGCCAAGGATCCAGGGATGGCTACACCTTC
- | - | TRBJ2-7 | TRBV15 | CATSTPSGKSSYEQYF | TGTGCCACCAGCACACCTTCCGGGAAAAGCTCCTACGAGCAGTACTTC
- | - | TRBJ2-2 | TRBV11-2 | CASSLGGARNTGELFF | TGTGCCAGCAGCTTAGGCGGCGCCCGGAACACCGGGGAGCTGTTTTTT
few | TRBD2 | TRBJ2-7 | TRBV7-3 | CASSSLAGGSEQYF | TGTGCCAGCAGCTCACTAGCGGGAGGTAGCGAGCAGTACTTC
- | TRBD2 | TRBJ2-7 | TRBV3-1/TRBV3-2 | CASSLGTSGGGRYF | TGTGCCAGCAGCCTGGGGACTAGCGGGGGGGGACGGTACTTC
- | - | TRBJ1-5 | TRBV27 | CASSLLGNSNQPQHF | TGTGCCAGCAGTTTATTGGGCAATAGCAATCAGCCCCAGCATTTT
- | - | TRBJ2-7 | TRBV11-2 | CASSLFRRENRASYEQYF | TGTGCCAGCAGCTTATTCCGCCGGGAGAACAGAGCCTCCTACGAGCAGTACTTC
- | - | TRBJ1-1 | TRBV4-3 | CASSQGTTPTEAFF | TGCGCCAGCAGCCAAGGGACTACTCCGACTGAAGCTTTCTTT
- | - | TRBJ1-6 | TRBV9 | CASSVVADNSPLHF | TGTGCCAGCAGCGTAGTGGCCGATAATTCACCCCTCCACTTT
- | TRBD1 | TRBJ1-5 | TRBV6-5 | CASSLQGSQPQHF | TGTGCCAGTAGTCTACAGGGGTCCCAGCCCCAGCATTTT
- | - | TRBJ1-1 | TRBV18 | CASSPSEKIEAEAFF | TGTGCCAGCTCACCCTCAGAGAAGATTGAGGCTGAAGCTTTCTTT
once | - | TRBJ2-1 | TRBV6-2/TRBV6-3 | CASSSVGEEYEQFF | TGTGCCAGCAGTTCGGTAGGGGAGGAATACGAGCAGTTCTTC
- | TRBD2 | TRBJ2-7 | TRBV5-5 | CASSLELAGEQYF | TGTGCCAGCAGCTTGGAACTAGCGGGTGAGCAGTACTTC
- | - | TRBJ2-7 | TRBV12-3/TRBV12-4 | CASSLPPRGEQYF | TGTGCCAGCAGTTTACCGCCCCGCGGCGAGCAGTACTTC
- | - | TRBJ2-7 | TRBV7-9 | CASSLGDIREQYF | TGTGCCAGCAGCTTAGGAGACATTCGGGAGCAGTACTTC
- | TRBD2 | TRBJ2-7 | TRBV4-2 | CASSQGSTGEGSEQYF | TGTGCCAGCAGCCAGGGATCGACCGGGGAGGGCAGCGAGCAGTACTTC
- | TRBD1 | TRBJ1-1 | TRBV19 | CASSFFLRQGAKNTEAFF | TGTGCCAGTAGTTTCTTCTTAAGGCAGGGGGCTAAGAACACTGAAGCTTTCTTT
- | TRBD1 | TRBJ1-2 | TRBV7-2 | CASSLASGQGLGYTF | TGTGCCAGCAGCTTAGCGTCGGGACAGGGCTTAGGCTACACCTTC
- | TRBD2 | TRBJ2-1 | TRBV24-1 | CATSDRTSGRARGEQFF | TGTGCCACCAGTGACCGGACTAGCGGGAGGGCCAGGGGTGAGCAGTTCTTC
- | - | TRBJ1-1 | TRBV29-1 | CSVVGGRANTEAFF | TGCAGCGTTGTCGGTGGCAGGGCGAACACTGAAGCTTTCTTT